These T cell receptor beta chains were read from a single sample in a study of blood T cells in healthy people across ages. TCRdb reprocessed the 5' RACE reads with MiXCR, giving one entry per CDR3 protein. The sample yields about a million distinct CDR3 sequences, around two fifths seen once. The specimen was blood. The source is a man aged 18 to 29 in good health. The CDR3 runs from the conserved cysteine through the conserved F or W. The D gene is left open where the match is weak. The size of a clone is reported for some rows only, either as once, few or many, or as a class for expanded clones.

TRBJ2-5,many,.,13,TRBV18,CASSPGAQETQYF,TGTGCCAGCAGTCCCGGGGCGCAAGAGACCCAGTACTTC
TRBJ1-2,many,.,15,TRBV7-3,CASSLDRDTAYGYTF,TGTGCCAGCAGCTTAGACCGGGACACTGCCTATGGCTACACCTTC
TRBJ2-3,few,TRBD2,14,TRBV20-1,CSARGSSGENTQYF,TGCAGTGCTCGAGGGTCTAGCGGGGAAAATACGCAGTATTTT
TRBJ1-2,few,.,14,TRBV7-2,CASSLAQGTYGYTF,TGTGCCAGCAGCTTAGCTCAGGGGACCTATGGCTACACCTTC
TRBJ1-2,few,.,15,TRBV29-1,CSVEVYSKVVGGYTF,TGCAGCGTTGAAGTTTATTCGAAGGTGGTTGGTGGCTACACCTTC
TRBJ2-2,.,.,15,TRBV21-1,CASSKGTGITGELFF,TGTGCCAGCAGCAAAGGGACAGGGATTACCGGGGAGCTGTTTTTT
TRBJ1-1,few,.,12,TRBV12-3/TRBV12-4,CASSLPGAEAFF,TGTGCCAGCAGTTTACCGGGGGCTGAAGCTTTCTTT
TRBJ2-1,.,TRBD2,15,TRBV27,CASTAGDPLYNEQFF,TGTGCCAGCACCGCGGGGGACCCTTTATACAATGAGCAGTTCTTC
TRBJ2-3,.,.,13,TRBV24-1,CATIVIGTDTQYF,TGTGCCACCATCGTCATTGGGACAGATACGCAGTATTTT
TRBJ2-3,few,.,15,TRBV20-1,CSAMTGTYRTDTQYF,TGCAGTGCTATGACCGGGACATACCGAACAGATACGCAGTATTTT
TRBJ2-2,.,.,14,TRBV27,CASSLAGKPGELFF,TGTGCCAGCAGTCTGGCAGGGAAGCCCGGGGAGCTGTTTTTT
TRBJ1-2,many,.,15,TRBV4-1,CASSPNREGAYGYTF,TGCGCCAGCAGCCCGAACAGGGAAGGAGCCTATGGCTACACCTTC
TRBJ2-1,.,TRBD1,15,TRBV4-3,CASSQEHRGLNEQVF,TGCGCCAGCAGCCAAGAGCACAGGGGCCTCAATGAGCAGGTCTTC
TRBJ2-4,.,TRBD1,15,TRBV4-3,CASSQESGQGNIQYF,TGCGCCAGCAGCCAAGAGTCGGGACAGGGAAACATTCAGTACTTC
TRBJ1-1,.,TRBD1,16,TRBV5-1,CASSVTGTVGNTEAFF,TGCGCCAGCAGCGTAACCGGGACAGTGGGGAACACTGAAGCTTTCTTT
TRBJ1-2,few,.,15,TRBV6-2/TRBV6-3,CASSIDAGINYGYTF,TGTGCCAGCAGCATAGACGCAGGGATTAACTATGGCTACACCTTC
TRBJ2-5,few,.,13,TRBV7-9,CASSRYREETQYF,TGTGCCAGCAGCCGCTACAGGGAAGAGACCCAGTACTTC
TRBJ1-4,few,.,19,TRBV4-3,CASSQEPVQGPSTNEKLFF,TGCGCCAGCAGCCAAGAACCTGTGCAGGGCCCTTCAACTAATGAAAAACTGTTTTTT
TRBJ2-2,.,TRBD1,15,TRBV12-3/TRBV12-4,CASSTTGQGTGELFF,TGTGCCAGCAGTACCACGGGACAGGGCACCGGGGAGCTGTTTTTT
TRBJ2-1,.,.,14,TRBV20-1,CSAREFLGDCEQFF,TGCAGTGCTAGAGAATTCCTCGGGGACTGTGAGCAGTTCTTC
TRBJ1-6,.,.,13,TRBV2,CASIGFRDSPLHF,TGTGCCAGCATTGGGTTCAGGGACTCACCCCTCCACTTT
TRBJ1-2,few,.,13,TRBV12-3/TRBV12-4,CASSLERFYGYTF,TGTGCCAGCAGCCTCGAGCGTTTCTATGGCTACACCTTC
TRBJ2-3,.,.,15,TRBV7-2,CASSLVDSGADTQYF,TGTGCCAGCAGCTTAGTCGACAGCGGCGCAGATACGCAGTATTTT
TRBJ2-5,.,TRBD2,16,TRBV6-5,CASRPLSGGAGETQYF,TGTGCCAGCAGACCTCTGAGCGGGGGGGCAGGGGAGACCCAGTACTTC
TRBJ2-3,.,TRBD2,14,TRBV12-3/TRBV12-4,CASSLAGLGNTQYF,TGTGCCAGCAGCCTAGCGGGGTTGGGGAATACGCAGTATTTT
TRBJ2-3,.,.,12,TRBV27,CASTSLEGAQYF,TGTGCCAGCACCTCCCTTGAGGGTGCGCAGTATTTT
TRBJ1-2,few,.,14,TRBV12-3/TRBV12-4,CASSSRAVNYGYTF,TGTGCCAGCAGTTCGCGGGCTGTCAACTATGGCTACACCTTC
TRBJ1-1,few,.,12,TRBV7-9,CASSPGSGAAFF,TGTGCCAGCAGCCCCGGTTCAGGGGCGGCTTTCTTT
TRBJ1-6,once,TRBD1,14,TRBV6-2/TRBV6-3,CASSNRGVNSPLHF,TGTGCCAGCTCCAACAGGGGAGTAAATTCACCCCTCCACTTT
TRBJ2-6,.,.,16,TRBV7-2,CASSLSIVSGANVLTF,TGTGCCAGCAGCTTATCGATCGTATCTGGGGCCAACGTCCTGACTTTC
TRBJ2-3,few,.,15,TRBV25-1,CAYSPPGSSTDTQYF,TGTGCCTACAGTCCCCCGGGCTCTAGCACAGATACGCAGTATTTT
TRBJ2-3,.,TRBD2,18,TRBV5-1,CVSSLILLAGDTTDTQYF,TGCGTCAGCAGTCTTATACTACTAGCGGGGGATACCACAGATACGCAGTATTTT
TRBJ2-7,.,.,16,TRBV6-2/TRBV6-3,CASSYAQGTPKCEQYF,TGTGCCAGCAGTTACGCCCAAGGGACACCTAAATGTGAGCAGTACTTC
TRBJ1-1,once,TRBD1,13,TRBV6-2/TRBV6-3,CASEGQGRTEAFF,TGTGCCAGTGAAGGACAGGGCCGGACTGAAGCTTTCTTT
TRBJ1-2,.,.,16,TRBV6-1,CASSEWVQGTNYGYTF,TGTGCCAGCAGTGAATGGGTCCAGGGTACTAACTATGGCTACACCTTC
TRBJ2-7,.,.,13,TRBV7-9,CASTTTVYNEQYF,TGTGCCAGCACCACGACAGTTTACAATGAGCAGTACTTC
TRBJ1-1,.,TRBD1,15,TRBV27,CASSSWTGSGPEAFF,TGTGCCAGCAGTTCATGGACAGGGTCAGGGCCTGAAGCTTTCTTT
TRBJ1-4,.,TRBD1,13,TRBV2,CAGGQGLNEKLFF,TGTGCCGGAGGACAGGGACTTAATGAAAAACTGTTTTTT
TRBJ2-3,.,TRBD1,16,TRBV5-1,CASSSGRDRDSDTQYF,TGCGCCAGCAGCAGCGGCCGGGACAGGGACTCAGATACGCAGTATTTT
TRBJ2-7,.,.,14,TRBV28,CASSFPNSYNEQYF,TGTGCCAGCAGTTTCCCGAACTCCTACAATGAGCAGTACTTC
TRBJ1-5,few,.,16,TRBV6-1,CASSQGTEYSNQPQHF,TGTGCCAGCAGTCAAGGGACGGAATATAGCAATCAGCCCCAGCATTTT
TRBJ1-1,few,.,14,TRBV4-3,CASSQASWNTEAFF,TGCGCCAGCAGCCAAGCGAGCTGGAACACTGAAGCTTTCTTT
TRBJ1-4,.,.,15,TRBV2,CASSEIQGTNEKLFF,TGTGCCAGCAGTGAAATACAGGGAACTAATGAAAAACTGTTTTTT
TRBJ2-7,few,.,13,TRBV10-3,CAIRPEEEYEQYF,TGTGCCATCAGACCGGAGGAGGAGTACGAGCAGTACTTC
TRBJ2-5,few,TRBD2,16,TRBV12-3/TRBV12-4,CASSLALLAGGETQYF,TGTGCCAGCAGTTTAGCTTTGCTAGCGGGAGGAGAGACCCAGTACTTC
TRBJ2-2,.,.,15,TRBV14,CASSRDLGVTGELFF,TGTGCCAGCAGCCGGGACCTCGGCGTCACCGGGGAGCTGTTTTTT
TRBJ2-1,.,.,14,TRBV20-1,CSAPRGEYHNEQFF,TGCAGTGCCCCTAGGGGGGAGTACCACAATGAGCAGTTCTTC
TRBJ2-1,.,TRBD2,16,TRBV12-5,CASGSVAGGPYSEQFF,TGTGCTAGTGGTTCGGTAGCGGGTGGTCCCTACAGTGAGCAGTTCTTC
TRBJ2-3,.,.,15,TRBV18,CASSPIGVSTDTQYF,TGTGCCAGCTCACCAATTGGGGTCAGCACAGATACGCAGTATTTT
TRBJ1-1,.,.,14,TRBV29-1,CSASGTPMNTEAFF,TGCAGCGCCTCCGGGACACCAATGAACACTGAAGCTTTCTTT
TRBJ2-7,few,.,12,TRBV6-2/TRBV6-3,CASSEQVGEQYF,TGTGCCAGCAGCGAACAGGTGGGCGAGCAGTACTTC
TRBJ1-6,.,.,14,TRBV10-3,CAISPDSYNSPLHF,TGTGCCATCAGTCCTGACTCCTATAATTCACCCCTCCACTTT
TRBJ1-2,few,.,16,TRBV24-1,CATSPDTGSENYGYTF,TGTGCCACCAGTCCAGACACAGGGTCGGAAAACTATGGCTACACCTTC